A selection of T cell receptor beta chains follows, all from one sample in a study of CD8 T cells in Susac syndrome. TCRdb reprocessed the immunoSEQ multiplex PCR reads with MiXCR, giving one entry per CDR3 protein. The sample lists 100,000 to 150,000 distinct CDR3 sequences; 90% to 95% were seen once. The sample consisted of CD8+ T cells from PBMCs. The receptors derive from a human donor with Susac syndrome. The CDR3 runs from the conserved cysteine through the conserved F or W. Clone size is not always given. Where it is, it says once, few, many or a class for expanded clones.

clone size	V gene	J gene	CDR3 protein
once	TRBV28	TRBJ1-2	CASSPVGDIGGGYGYTF
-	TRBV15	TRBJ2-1	CATSRGGEALNEQFF
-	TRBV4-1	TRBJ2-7	CASSQEITYEQYF
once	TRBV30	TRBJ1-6	CAWSEEPYNSPLHF
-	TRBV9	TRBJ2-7	CASSVEGQPSYEQYF
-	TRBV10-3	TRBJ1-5	CAISDAGGGNQPQHF
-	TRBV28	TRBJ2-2	CASSLLEDGNTGELFF
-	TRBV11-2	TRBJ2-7	CASSLVWDRTGYEQYF
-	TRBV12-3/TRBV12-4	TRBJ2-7	CASRGQGVPYEQYF
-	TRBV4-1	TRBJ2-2	CASSQDSTRAEDNTGELFF
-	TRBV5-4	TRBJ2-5	CASSLYTSGETQYF
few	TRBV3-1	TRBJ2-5	CASSPPGQAQYF
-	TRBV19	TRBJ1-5	CASSIWTGYQPQHF
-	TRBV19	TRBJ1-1	CASEPGLGTGNTEAFF
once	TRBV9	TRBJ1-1	CASSPWTNTEAFF
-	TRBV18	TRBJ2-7	CASSMTLYEQYF
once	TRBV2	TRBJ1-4	CASSEGGLNPRRLFF
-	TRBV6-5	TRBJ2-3	CASSPDRGSTDTQYF
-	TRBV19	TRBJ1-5	CASSIRGGNQPQHF
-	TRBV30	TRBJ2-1	CAWSVPTGHNEQFF
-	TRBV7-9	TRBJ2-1	CASSEGDGGYWNEQFF
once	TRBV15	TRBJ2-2	CATSRLPGDGTGELFF
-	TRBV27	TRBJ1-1	CASSPDLDRGGNTEAFF
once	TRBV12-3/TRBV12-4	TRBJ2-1	CASSLGTGENNEQFF
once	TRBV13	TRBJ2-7	CASSPGKASGGPSYEQYF
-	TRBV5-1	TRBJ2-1	CASRLSYNEQFF
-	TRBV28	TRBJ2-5	CASSLWTSGEVQETQYF
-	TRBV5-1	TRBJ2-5	CASSPDRGAGTQYF
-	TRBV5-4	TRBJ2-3	CASSLSGDSTDTQYF
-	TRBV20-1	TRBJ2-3	CSARELASSDTQYF
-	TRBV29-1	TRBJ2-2	CSVTNPEGGDTGELFF
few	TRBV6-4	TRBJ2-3	CASSDSPGGSTDTQYF
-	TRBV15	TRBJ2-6	CATSRDGDSGANVLTF
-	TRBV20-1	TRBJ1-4	CSARVTGDNNEKLFF
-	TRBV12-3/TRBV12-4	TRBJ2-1	CASRGQGDEQFF
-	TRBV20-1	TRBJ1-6	CSAGSDRETSPLHF
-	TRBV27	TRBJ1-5	CASSPWTGRWGNQPQHF
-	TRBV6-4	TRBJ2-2	CASSDRSTGELFF
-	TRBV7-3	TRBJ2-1	CASSLAGLGLNEQFF
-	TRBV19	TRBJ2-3	CASSSFSSTDTQYF
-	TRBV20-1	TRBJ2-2	CSAIAGDTGELFF
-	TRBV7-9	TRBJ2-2	CASSQSDRGFLGELFF
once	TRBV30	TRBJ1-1	CAWSGENTEAFF
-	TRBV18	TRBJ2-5	CASSMLSGLQETQYF
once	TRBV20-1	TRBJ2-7	CSARDWWQTYEQYF
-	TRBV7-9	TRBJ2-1	CASTHQSSYNEQFF